A selection of T cell receptor beta chains follows, all from one sample in a study of cytomegalovirus exposure and HLA in healthy donors. Here immunoSEQ multiplex PCR was the method, and the copy in TCRdb shows in-frame clones only, minus some. The table records 90,000 to 150,000 clones, over 75% of them present only once. Sequenced input: PBMCs. Receptors were obtained from a woman aged 25 to 39 in good health and CMV-seronegative. Both conserved end residues are part of each CDR3. Fields, in order: clone size, D gene, J gene, CDR3 length, V gene, CDR3 DNA, CDR3 protein. A D gene is named only where the DNA matches it firmly. Expanded clones are given a class, and other clones once, few, many or no size at all.

clone_size: .
d_call: .
j_call: TRBJ2-5
cdr3_length: 13
v_call: TRBV19
cdr3_nt: TGTGCCAGTAGTATAATTCCGGGAGAGACCCAGTACTTC
cdr3_aa: CASSIIPGETQYF

clone_size: .
d_call: .
j_call: TRBJ2-5
cdr3_length: 12
v_call: TRBV30
cdr3_nt: TGTGCCTGGACGGACAGTCCCGCGACCCAGTACTTC
cdr3_aa: CAWTDSPATQYF

clone_size: .
d_call: .
j_call: TRBJ1-2
cdr3_length: 13
v_call: TRBV6-1
cdr3_nt: TGTGCCAGCAGTGAAGGGACAGCCTATGGCTACACCTTC
cdr3_aa: CASSEGTAYGYTF

clone_size: .
d_call: TRBD2
j_call: TRBJ2-1
cdr3_length: 16
v_call: TRBV11-3
cdr3_nt: TGTGCCAGCAGCTTTGGGATAAGCGGGGGCCCTAATGAGCAGTTCTTC
cdr3_aa: CASSFGISGGPNEQFF

clone_size: once
d_call: .
j_call: TRBJ1-3
cdr3_length: 16
v_call: TRBV11-2
cdr3_nt: TGTGCCAGCAGCTTAGGACCGAGGGCTGGTGGAAACACCATATATTTT
cdr3_aa: CASSLGPRAGGNTIYF

clone_size: once
d_call: TRBD1
j_call: TRBJ1-5
cdr3_length: 14
v_call: TRBV7-2
cdr3_nt: TGTGCCAGCAGCTTAGGACAGGGGCCTCAGCCCCAGCATTTT
cdr3_aa: CASSLGQGPQPQHF

clone_size: .
d_call: TRBD1
j_call: TRBJ2-7
cdr3_length: 15
v_call: TRBV4-3
cdr3_nt: TGCGCCAGCAGCCAAGGGAGACAGGGGGGCAACGAGCAGTACTTC
cdr3_aa: CASSQGRQGGNEQYF

clone_size: .
d_call: TRBD1
j_call: TRBJ2-7
cdr3_length: 14
v_call: TRBV27
cdr3_nt: TGTGCCAGCAGCATCGGGACAGGGGGGTACGAGCAGTACTTC
cdr3_aa: CASSIGTGGYEQYF

clone_size: .
d_call: .
j_call: TRBJ1-5
cdr3_length: 14
v_call: TRBV5-8
cdr3_nt: TGTGCCAGCAACGCGGGGGGAGTAGGTCAGCCCCAGCATTTT
cdr3_aa: CASNAGGVGQPQHF

clone_size: .
d_call: TRBD2
j_call: TRBJ2-2
cdr3_length: 15
v_call: TRBV6-5
cdr3_nt: TGTGCCAGCAGTTGGCGGGGGGCGTTCACCGGGGAGCTGTTTTTT
cdr3_aa: CASSWRGAFTGELFF

clone_size: .
d_call: TRBD2
j_call: TRBJ2-3
cdr3_length: 15
v_call: TRBV5-1
cdr3_nt: TGCGCCAGCAGCTCTGGACTAGCGGCCACAGATACGCAGTATTTT
cdr3_aa: CASSSGLAATDTQYF

clone_size: .
d_call: .
j_call: TRBJ2-3
cdr3_length: 14
v_call: TRBV10-3
cdr3_nt: TGTGCCATCAGCCCCAGGGTCAGCACAGATACGCAGTATTTT
cdr3_aa: CAISPRVSTDTQYF

clone_size: .
d_call: .
j_call: TRBJ1-5
cdr3_length: 14
v_call: TRBV19
cdr3_nt: TGTGCCAGTAGTATGACGGGGAGCAATCAGCCCCAGCATTTT
cdr3_aa: CASSMTGSNQPQHF

clone_size: once
d_call: TRBD1
j_call: TRBJ2-1
cdr3_length: 14
v_call: TRBV10-1
cdr3_nt: TGCGCCAGCAGTGCCAGGGGGCTGTACAATGAGCAGTTCTTC
cdr3_aa: CASSARGLYNEQFF

clone_size: .
d_call: TRBD1
j_call: TRBJ2-1
cdr3_length: 14
v_call: TRBV30
cdr3_nt: TGTGCCTGGAGCGGGGACAGGCTCTACAATGAGCAGTTCTTC
cdr3_aa: CAWSGDRLYNEQFF

clone_size: few
d_call: .
j_call: TRBJ1-6
cdr3_length: 13
v_call: TRBV15
cdr3_nt: TGTGCCACTAGGGACTCGGGCAATTCACCCCTCCACTTT
cdr3_aa: CATRDSGNSPLHF

clone_size: .
d_call: .
j_call: TRBJ1-2
cdr3_length: 14
v_call: TRBV7-2
cdr3_nt: TGTGCCAGCAGCTGGAGGGTTAACGATAATGGCTACACCTTC
cdr3_aa: CASSWRVNDNGYTF

clone_size: .
d_call: .
j_call: TRBJ2-7
cdr3_length: 14
v_call: TRBV15
cdr3_nt: TGTGCCACCAGCAAAAGGGGGGGCACCTACGAGCAGTACTTC
cdr3_aa: CATSKRGGTYEQYF

clone_size: once
d_call: TRBD1
j_call: TRBJ1-1
cdr3_length: 15
v_call: TRBV7-9
cdr3_nt: TGTGCCAGCAGCTTATCGGGGACAGTTGCCACTGAAGCTTTCTTT
cdr3_aa: CASSLSGTVATEAFF

clone_size: .
d_call: .
j_call: TRBJ1-5
cdr3_length: 15
v_call: TRBV7-9
cdr3_nt: TGTGCCAGCAGCTTAGGACAGCTTAGCAATCAGCCCCAGCATTTT
cdr3_aa: CASSLGQLSNQPQHF

clone_size: .
d_call: TRBD1
j_call: TRBJ2-1
cdr3_length: 15
v_call: TRBV6-5
cdr3_nt: TGTGCCAGCAGGACGGGACAGGGAACCTACAATGAGCAGTTCTTC
cdr3_aa: CASRTGQGTYNEQFF

clone_size: .
d_call: .
j_call: TRBJ2-3
cdr3_length: 15
v_call: TRBV30
cdr3_nt: TGTGCCTGGACCCTGTACGCGGGGACGGCGGGTACGCAGTATTTT
cdr3_aa: CAWTLYAGTAGTQYF